The next 5 T cell receptor beta chains were all read from a single sample in a study of cytomegalovirus exposure and HLA in healthy donors. PCR amplification relied on 60 Vbeta primers (plus 13 Jbeta primers). The method was immunoSEQ multiplex PCR; TCRdb's version includes in-frame clones alone and lacks a portion of them. The sample lists around 150,000 clones, approximately 80% occurring once. Sequenced: PBMCs. The receptors were sampled from a man in his forties in good health and CMV-seronegative.

The chain links TRBV19 to TRBJ2-1; D is perhaps TRBD1 (8 bases). The germline gives CDR1 LNHDA, CDR2 SQIVND (reference sequence). This CDR3 region has 14 residues. V was trimmed by 5 bases and J by 7 bases, leaving 15 bases between them. Written as DNA, the CDR3 is TGTGCCAGTAGTGGGGGGGACAGGTTAAATGAGCAGTTCTTC. It is translated as CASSGGDRLNEQFF.

The table lists this clone with a few counts. The chain uses TRBV28 and TRBJ2-7; 10 nucleotides agree with TRBD1. V shed 6 bases, J shed 6 bases, and the junction held 8 bases outside the gene matches. The CDR3 has 14 residues. Germline CDR1 is MDHEN and CDR2 is SYDVKM. The CDR3 sequence is CASSPGTGVGEQYF. CDR3 nucleotide sequence: TGTGCCAGCAGCCCTGGGACAGGGGTAGGCGAGCAGTACTTC.

The chain recombines TRBV29-1 with TRBJ2-5, with D maybe TRBD2 (6 bases). V was clipped by 7 bases and J by 5 bases, with 20 bases between them. Germline CDR1 reads SQVTM; CDR2 reads ANQGSEA. This CDR3 is built from 14 residues. In nucleotides, the CDR3 is TGCAGCGCCCGGCCAGGGACTTTTCCGGAGACCCAGTACTTC. It yields the protein CSARPGTFPETQYF.

The chain combines TRBV11-2 with TRBJ2-5; TRBD2 agrees at 10 bases. Germline CDR1 reads SGHAT; CDR2 reads FQNNGV. Trimming cost V 4 bases and J 4 bases; bases outside gene matches: 12. The CDR3 is 17 residues long. Here the CDR3 reads CASSSGTSAGAGETQYF. DNA for the CDR3: TGTGCCAGCAGCTCCGGGACTAGCGCCGGAGCGGGAGAGACCCAGTACTTC.

The chain has TRBV7-3 and TRBJ2-1, with D tentatively TRBD1 (6 bases). Germline CDR1 reads SGHTA; CDR2 reads FQGTGA. The CDR3 length is 15 residues. The ends were cut back, 4 bases at V and 9 bases at J, with 19 bases in the middle. The CDR3 nucleotides are TGTGCCAGCAGCTCTGGACAGCCGGGGATGGTTGAGCAGTTCTTC. Amino acids: CASSSGQPGMVEQFF.